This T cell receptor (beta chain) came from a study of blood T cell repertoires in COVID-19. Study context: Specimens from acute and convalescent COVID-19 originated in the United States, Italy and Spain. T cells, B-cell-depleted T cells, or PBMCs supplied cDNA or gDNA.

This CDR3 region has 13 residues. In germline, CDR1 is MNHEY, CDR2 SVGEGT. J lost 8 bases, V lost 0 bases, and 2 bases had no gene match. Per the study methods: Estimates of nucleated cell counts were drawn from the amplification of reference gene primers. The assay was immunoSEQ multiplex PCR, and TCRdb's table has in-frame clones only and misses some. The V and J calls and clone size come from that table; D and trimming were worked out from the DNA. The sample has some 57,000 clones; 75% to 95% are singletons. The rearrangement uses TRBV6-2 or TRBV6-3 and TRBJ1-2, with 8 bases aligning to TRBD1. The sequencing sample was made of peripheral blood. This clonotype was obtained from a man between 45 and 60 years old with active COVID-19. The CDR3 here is CASSYSDRGGYTF. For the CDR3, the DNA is TGTGCCAGCAGTTACTCCGACAGGGGAGGCTACACCTTC.